This TCR beta chain originates from a study of T cell responses to AZD1222 COVID-19 vaccine. Some clones are missing from TCRdb's copy, which holds only in-frame ones; the method was immunoSEQ multiplex PCR. The sample gives 120,000 or so clones, around 82% of which show up once; approximately 6.6% is in the top ten. The germline V and J ends were trimmed by 0 bases and 3 bases, with 9 bases remaining between them. Germline CDR1 reads PRHDT; CDR2 reads FYEKMQ (reference sequence). There are 15 residues in the CDR3. On this clone itself: Its antigen is currently unknown.

Overall study findings and caveats: Seropositive at baseline were only a handful of AZD1222 recipients.

The chain is built from TRBV13 and TRBJ1-3; D is undetermined. This TCR was recovered from an adult in good health. The specimen was peripheral blood, collected on day 0 of AZD1222 vaccination. The CDR3 region is CASSLGAPIGNTIYF. CDR3 coding DNA: TGTGCCAGCAGCTTAGGGGCCCCTATTGGAAACACCATATATTTT.